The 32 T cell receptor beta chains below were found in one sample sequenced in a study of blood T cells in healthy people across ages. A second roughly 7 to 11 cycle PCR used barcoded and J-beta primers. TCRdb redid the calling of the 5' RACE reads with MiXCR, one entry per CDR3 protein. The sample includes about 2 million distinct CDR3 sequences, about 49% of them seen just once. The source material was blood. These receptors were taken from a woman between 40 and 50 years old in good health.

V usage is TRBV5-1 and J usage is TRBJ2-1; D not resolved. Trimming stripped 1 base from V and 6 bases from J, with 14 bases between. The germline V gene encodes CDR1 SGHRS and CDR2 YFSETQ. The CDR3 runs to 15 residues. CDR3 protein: CASSLYAASSNEQFF. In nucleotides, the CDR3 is TGCGCCAGCAGCTTGTATGCGGCGTCTAGCAATGAGCAGTTCTTC.

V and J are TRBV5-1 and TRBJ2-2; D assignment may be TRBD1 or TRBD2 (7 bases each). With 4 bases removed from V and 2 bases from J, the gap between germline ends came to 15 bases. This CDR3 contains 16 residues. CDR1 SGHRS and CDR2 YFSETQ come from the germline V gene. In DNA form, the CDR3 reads TGCGCCAGCAGCCCCGGGGGGACAGCTAACACCGGGGAGCTGTTTTTT. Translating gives CASSPGGTANTGELFF.

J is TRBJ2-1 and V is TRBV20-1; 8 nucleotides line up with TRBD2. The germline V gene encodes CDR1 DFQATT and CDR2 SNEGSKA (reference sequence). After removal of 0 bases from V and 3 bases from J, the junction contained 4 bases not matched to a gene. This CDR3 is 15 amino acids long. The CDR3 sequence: CSARDPGGLYNEQFF. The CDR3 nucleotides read TGCAGTGCTAGAGATCCGGGGGGGCTCTACAATGAGCAGTTCTTC.

This chain's CDR3 is CASTDGTGRTLHGYTF. The DNA for the CDR3 is TGTGCCAGCACCGACGGGACAGGGAGGACCCTGCATGGCTACACCTTC. The J gene is TRBJ1-2, the V gene TRBV6-5, with 9 nucleotides matching TRBD1. CDR1 and CDR2 from the germline V gene are MNHEY and SVGAGI. J gave up 6 bases and V 7 bases, and 15 bases lay outside the gene matches. The CDR3 is 16 residues long.

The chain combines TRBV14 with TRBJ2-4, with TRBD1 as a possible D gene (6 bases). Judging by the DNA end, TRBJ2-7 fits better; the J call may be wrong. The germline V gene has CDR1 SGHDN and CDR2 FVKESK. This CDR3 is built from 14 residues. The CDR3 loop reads CASSRTTGPYEQYF. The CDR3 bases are TGTGCCAGCAGCCGGACGACAGGTCCCTACGAGCAGTACTTC.

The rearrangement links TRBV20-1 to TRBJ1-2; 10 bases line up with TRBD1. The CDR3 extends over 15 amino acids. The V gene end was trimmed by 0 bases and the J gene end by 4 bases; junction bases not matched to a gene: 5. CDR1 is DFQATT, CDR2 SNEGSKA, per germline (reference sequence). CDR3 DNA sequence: TGCAGTGCTAGAGATGGGGACAGGGGATTCTATGGCTACACCTTC. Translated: CSARDGDRGFYGYTF.

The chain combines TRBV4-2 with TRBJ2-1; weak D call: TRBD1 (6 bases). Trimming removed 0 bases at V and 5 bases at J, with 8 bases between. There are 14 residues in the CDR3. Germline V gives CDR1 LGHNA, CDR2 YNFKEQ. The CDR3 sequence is CASSQDYRDNEQFF. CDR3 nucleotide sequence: TGTGCCAGCAGCCAAGATTACAGGGACAATGAGCAGTTCTTC.

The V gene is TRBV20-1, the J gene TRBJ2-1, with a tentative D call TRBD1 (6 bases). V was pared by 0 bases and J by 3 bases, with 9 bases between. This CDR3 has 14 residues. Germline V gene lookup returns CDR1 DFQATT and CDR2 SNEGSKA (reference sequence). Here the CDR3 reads CSARERTDYNEQFF. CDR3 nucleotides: TGCAGTGCTAGAGAACGGACAGACTACAATGAGCAGTTCTTC.

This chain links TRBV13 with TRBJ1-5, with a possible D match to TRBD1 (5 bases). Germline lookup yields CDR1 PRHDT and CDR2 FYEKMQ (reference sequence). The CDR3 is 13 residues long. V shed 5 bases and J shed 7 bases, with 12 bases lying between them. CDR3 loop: CASSEDRGQPQHF. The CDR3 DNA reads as TGTGCCAGCAGCGAGGATCGGGGCCAGCCCCAGCATTTT.

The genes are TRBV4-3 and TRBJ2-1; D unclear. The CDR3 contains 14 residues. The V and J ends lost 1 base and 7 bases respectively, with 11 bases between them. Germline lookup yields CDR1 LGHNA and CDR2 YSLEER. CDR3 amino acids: CASSQGLSGNEQFF. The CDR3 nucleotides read TGCGCCAGCAGCCAAGGGCTTTCCGGGAATGAGCAGTTCTTC.

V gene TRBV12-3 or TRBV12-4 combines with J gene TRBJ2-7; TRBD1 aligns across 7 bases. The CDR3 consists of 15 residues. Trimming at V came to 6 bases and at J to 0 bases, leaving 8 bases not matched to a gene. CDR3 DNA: TGTGCCAGCAGCCCGGGACAGACCCCCTCCTACGAGCAGTACTTC. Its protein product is CASSPGQTPSYEQYF.

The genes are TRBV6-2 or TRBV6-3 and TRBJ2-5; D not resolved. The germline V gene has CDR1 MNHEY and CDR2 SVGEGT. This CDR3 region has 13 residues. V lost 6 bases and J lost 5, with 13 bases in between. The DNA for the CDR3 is TGTGCCAGCAGGATTCAGGTATTGGAGACCCAGTACTTC. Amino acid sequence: CASRIQVLETQYF.

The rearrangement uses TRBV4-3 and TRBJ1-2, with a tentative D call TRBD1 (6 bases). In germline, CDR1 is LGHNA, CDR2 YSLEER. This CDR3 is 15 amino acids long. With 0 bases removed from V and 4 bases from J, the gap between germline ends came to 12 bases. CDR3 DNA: TGCGCCAGCAGCCAAGATCCCGGACAGTCCTATGGCTACACCTTC. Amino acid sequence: CASSQDPGQSYGYTF.

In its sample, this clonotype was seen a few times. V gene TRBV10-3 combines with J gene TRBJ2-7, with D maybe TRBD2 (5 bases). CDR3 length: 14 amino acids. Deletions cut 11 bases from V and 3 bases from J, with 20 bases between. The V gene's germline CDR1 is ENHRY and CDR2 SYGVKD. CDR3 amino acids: CAAGPRASGYEQYF. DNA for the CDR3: TGTGCCGCCGGACCTAGGGCAAGCGGCTACGAGCAGTACTTC.

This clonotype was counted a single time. Written as DNA, the CDR3 is TGCGCCAGCAGCCCGGGACAGGTGGGGATGGGCTACACCTTC. This gives the protein CASSPGQVGMGYTF. This chain uses TRBV5-1 with TRBJ1-2, with 8 bases identical to TRBD1. The CDR3 contains 14 residues. With V trimmed by 4 bases and J by 8 bases, 10 bases remained unmatched. Germline-derived CDR1 and CDR2 are SGHRS and YFSETQ.

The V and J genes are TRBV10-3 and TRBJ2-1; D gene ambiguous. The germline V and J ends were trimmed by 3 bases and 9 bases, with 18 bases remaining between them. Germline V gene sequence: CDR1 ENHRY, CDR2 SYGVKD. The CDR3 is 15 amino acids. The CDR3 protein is CAISEPGIVGGEQFF. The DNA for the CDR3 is TGTGCCATCAGTGAACCCGGAATTGTTGGTGGTGAGCAGTTCTTC.

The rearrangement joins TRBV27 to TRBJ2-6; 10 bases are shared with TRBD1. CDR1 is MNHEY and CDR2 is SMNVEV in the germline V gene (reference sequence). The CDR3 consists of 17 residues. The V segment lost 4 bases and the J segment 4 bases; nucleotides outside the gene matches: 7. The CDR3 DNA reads TGTGCCAGCAGTTGGACAGGGGGGTCAGTGGGGGCCAACGTCCTGACTTTC. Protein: CASSWTGGSVGANVLTF.

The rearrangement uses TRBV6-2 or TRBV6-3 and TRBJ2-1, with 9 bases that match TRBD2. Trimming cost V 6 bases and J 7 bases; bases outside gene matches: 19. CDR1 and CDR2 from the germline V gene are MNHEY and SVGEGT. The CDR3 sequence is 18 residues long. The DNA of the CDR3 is TGTGCCAGCAGATTACCGACTAGCGGCAGGGGCCGGCGGAATGAGCAGTTCTTC. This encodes CASRLPTSGRGRRNEQFF.

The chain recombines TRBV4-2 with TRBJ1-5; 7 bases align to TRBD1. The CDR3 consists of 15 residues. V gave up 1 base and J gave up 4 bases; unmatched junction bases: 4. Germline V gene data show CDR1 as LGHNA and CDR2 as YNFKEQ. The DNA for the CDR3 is TGTGCCAGCAGCCAAGGGAACAGGGGTAATCAGCCCCAGCATTTT. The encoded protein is CASSQGNRGNQPQHF.

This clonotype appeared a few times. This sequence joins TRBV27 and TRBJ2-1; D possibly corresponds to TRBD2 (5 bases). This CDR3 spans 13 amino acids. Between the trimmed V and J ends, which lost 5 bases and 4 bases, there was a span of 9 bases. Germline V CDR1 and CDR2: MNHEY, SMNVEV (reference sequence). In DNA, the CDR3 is TGTGCCAGCAGTCCGGGATTTTACAATGAGCAGTTCTTC. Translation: CASSPGFYNEQFF.

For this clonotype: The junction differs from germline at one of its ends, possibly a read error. The CDR3 reads CASSLEALSGTQYF. CDR3 nucleotides: TGTGCTAGCAGCTTAGAAGCCCTTTCGGGGACCCAGTACTTC. The chain employs TRBV7-7 and TRBJ2-5, with D hard to call. The CDR3 loop spans 14 amino acids. CDR1 is SSHAT, CDR2 FNYEAQ, per germline (reference sequence).

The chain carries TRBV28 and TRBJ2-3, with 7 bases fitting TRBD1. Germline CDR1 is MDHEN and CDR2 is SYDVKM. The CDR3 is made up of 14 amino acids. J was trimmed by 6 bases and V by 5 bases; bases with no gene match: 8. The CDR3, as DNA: TGTGCCAGCAGTGAGGGACAGTCGCGGGATACGCAGTATTTT. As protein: CASSEGQSRDTQYF.

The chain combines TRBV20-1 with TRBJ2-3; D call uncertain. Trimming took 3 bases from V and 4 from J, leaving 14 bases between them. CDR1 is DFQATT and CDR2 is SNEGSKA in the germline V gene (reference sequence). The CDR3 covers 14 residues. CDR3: CSASSRPAPDTQYF. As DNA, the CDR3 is TGCAGTGCTAGTTCTAGACCGGCCCCAGATACGCAGTATTTT.

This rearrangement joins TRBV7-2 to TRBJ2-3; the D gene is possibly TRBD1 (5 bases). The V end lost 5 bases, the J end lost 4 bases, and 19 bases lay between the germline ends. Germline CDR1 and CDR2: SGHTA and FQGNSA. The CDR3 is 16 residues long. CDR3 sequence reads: CASSPPPGIRPDTQYF. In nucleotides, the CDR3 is TGTGCCAGCAGCCCCCCCCCAGGGATTCGGCCAGATACGCAGTATTTT.

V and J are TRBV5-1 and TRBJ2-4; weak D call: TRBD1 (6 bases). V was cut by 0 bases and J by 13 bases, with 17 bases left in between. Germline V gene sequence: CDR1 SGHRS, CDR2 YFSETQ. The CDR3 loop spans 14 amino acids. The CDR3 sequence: CASSLGGQLDGQYF. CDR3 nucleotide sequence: TGCGCCAGCAGCTTGGGAGGACAGCTGGACGGGCAGTACTTC.

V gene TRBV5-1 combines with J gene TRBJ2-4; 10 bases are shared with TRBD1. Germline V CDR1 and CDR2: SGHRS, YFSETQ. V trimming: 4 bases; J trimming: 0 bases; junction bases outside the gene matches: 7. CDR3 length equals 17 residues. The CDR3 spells CASSGGWTGGAKNIQYF. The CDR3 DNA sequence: TGCGCCAGCAGCGGGGGATGGACAGGGGGAGCCAAAAACATTCAGTACTTC.

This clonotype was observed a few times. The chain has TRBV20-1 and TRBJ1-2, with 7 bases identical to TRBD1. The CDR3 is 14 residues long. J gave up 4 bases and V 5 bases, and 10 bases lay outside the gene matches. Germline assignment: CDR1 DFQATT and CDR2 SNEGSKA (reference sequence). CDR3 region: CSAPLGQVIYGYTF. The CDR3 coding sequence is TGCAGTGCTCCCCTAGGACAGGTCATCTATGGCTACACCTTC.

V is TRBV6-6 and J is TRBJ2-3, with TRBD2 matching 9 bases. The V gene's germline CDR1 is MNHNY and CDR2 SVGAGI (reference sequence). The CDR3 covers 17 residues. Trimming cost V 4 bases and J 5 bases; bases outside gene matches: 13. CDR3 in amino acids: CASSWWGRGGVVDTQYF. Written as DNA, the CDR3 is TGTGCCAGCAGTTGGTGGGGCCGCGGGGGGGTTGTAGATACGCAGTATTTT.

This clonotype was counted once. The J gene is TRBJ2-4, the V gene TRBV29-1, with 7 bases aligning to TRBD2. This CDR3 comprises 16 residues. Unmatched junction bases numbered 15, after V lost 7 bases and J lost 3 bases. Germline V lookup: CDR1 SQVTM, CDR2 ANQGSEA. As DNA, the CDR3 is TGCAGCGCCGAGACTAGCTCCCATTTAGGCAAAAACATTCAGTACTTC. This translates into CSAETSSHLGKNIQYF.

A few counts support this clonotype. The CDR3 nucleotides are TGTGCCAGCAGGGACTCTCGCCGACCTAGCACAGATACGCAGTATTTT. This gives the protein CASRDSRRPSTDTQYF. The V gene is TRBV5-6, the J gene TRBJ2-3; D is possibly TRBD2 (5 bases). The V gene's germline CDR1 is SGHDT and CDR2 YYEEEE. The V and J ends lost 5 bases and 0 bases respectively, with 16 bases between them. This CDR3 is 16 amino acids long.

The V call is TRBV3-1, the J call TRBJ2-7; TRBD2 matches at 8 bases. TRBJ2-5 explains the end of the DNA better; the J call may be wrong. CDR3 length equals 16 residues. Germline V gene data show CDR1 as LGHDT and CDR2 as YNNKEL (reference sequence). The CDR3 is CASSQAALAAWETQYF. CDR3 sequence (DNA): TGTGCCAGCAGCCAAGCTGCACTAGCGGCGTGGGAGACCCAGTACTTC.

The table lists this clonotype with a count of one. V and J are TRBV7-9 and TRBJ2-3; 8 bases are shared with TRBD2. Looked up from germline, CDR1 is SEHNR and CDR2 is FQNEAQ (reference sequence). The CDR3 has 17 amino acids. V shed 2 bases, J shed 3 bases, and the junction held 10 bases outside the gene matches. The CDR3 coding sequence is TGTGCCAGCAGCTTAATGCTACGGGGGGGCCGAACAGATACGCAGTATTTT. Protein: CASSLMLRGGRTDTQYF.